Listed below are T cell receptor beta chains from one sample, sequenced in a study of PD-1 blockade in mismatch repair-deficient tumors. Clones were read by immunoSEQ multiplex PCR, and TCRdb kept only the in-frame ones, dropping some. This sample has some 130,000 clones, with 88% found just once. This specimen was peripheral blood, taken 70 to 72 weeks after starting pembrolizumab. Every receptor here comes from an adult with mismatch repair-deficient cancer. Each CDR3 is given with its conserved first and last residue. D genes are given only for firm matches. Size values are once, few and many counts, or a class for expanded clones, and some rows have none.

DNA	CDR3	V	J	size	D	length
TGTGCCAGCAGTAGGAACAGGGATCAGCCCCAGCATTTT	CASSRNRDQPQHF	TRBV6-5	TRBJ1-5	-	-	13
TGTGCCAGCAGTGACGGAAGCGGAACGAGCTCCTACGAGCAGTACTTC	CASSDGSGTSSYEQYF	TRBV2	TRBJ2-7	-	-	16
TGCGCCAGCAGCGTAAAGGGGCCCTACGAGCAGTACTTC	CASSVKGPYEQYF	TRBV5-1	TRBJ2-7	many	-	13
TGTGCCAGCAGCTTAGGACTAGCGGTCTACGAGCAGTACTTC	CASSLGLAVYEQYF	TRBV13	TRBJ2-7	once	TRBD2	14
TGTGCCAGCAGCTTACGAATGAAGACCCAGTACTTC	CASSLRMKTQYF	TRBV5-4	TRBJ2-5	-	-	12
TGCAGCGTTGAAGATCGAGGGTCCGGCACTGAAGCTTTCTTT	CSVEDRGSGTEAFF	TRBV29-1	TRBJ1-1	-	-	14
TGTGCCAGCAGCTTAGGTCAGGGACCTAAAGTTTACAACTATGGCTACACCTTC	CASSLGQGPKVYNYGYTF	TRBV13	TRBJ1-2	-	-	18
TGTGCCAGTAGGGACGGGAGACGAGGCGGGGAGCTGTTTTTT	CASRDGRRGGELFF	TRBV19	TRBJ2-2	-	-	14
TGTGCCAGCAGAGGGCCTAGCGGGAGGGCCTTGAAGACCCAGTACTTC	CASRGPSGRALKTQYF	TRBV11-2	TRBJ2-5	-	TRBD2	16
TGCGCCAGCAGCCCCGGGACTAGCGGGAGACAGAGTGAGCAGTTCTTC	CASSPGTSGRQSEQFF	TRBV4-3	TRBJ2-1	-	TRBD2	16